This is a list of T cell receptor beta chains from one sample in a study of radiotherapy plus CTLA-4 blockade in lung cancer. Assay used: immunoSEQ multiplex PCR; TCRdb lists only in-frame clones, some missing. Found here are under 95,000 clones, around 78% of them singletons; the top ten hold roughly 22%. The sequenced sample was peripheral blood, obtained from a patient treated with radiotherapy plus ipilimumab. The receptor source for this set is a human donor with non-small cell lung cancer whose response to radiotherapy plus ipilimumab could not be evaluated. Some clones in this sample may be carry-over from other donors' samples. The conserved cysteine and the conserved F or W are not part of the CDR3 here. Only part of the rows carry a size: once, few, many, or a class if the clone is expanded.

size	V	J	CDR3
few	TRBV6-4	TRBJ1-3	ASSAREGGGNTIY
-	TRBV30	TRBJ1-5	AWEGGAGQPQH
-	TRBV9	TRBJ2-1	ASSRRRESSYNEQF
-	TRBV2	TRBJ1-6	ASNPGGSYNSPLH
-	TRBV19	TRBJ1-5	ASSIQGRDQPQH
-	TRBV7-9	TRBJ2-5	ASSLARRTGGQETQY
-	TRBV6-1	TRBJ2-1	ASSPITGTNNEQF
-	TRBV2	TRBJ1-1	ASTLGQTNTEAF
-	TRBV5-1	TRBJ1-2	ASSPTTPNYGYT
few	TRBV4-1	TRBJ1-6	ASSQESRGQGASPLH
-	TRBV5-1	TRBJ2-7	ASSLSLAGGSYEQY
-	TRBV11-1	TRBJ2-7	ASSLETDYEQY
-	TRBV28	TRBJ1-1	ASSSWGRSAF
once	TRBV7-2	-	ASSSRTSSSYEQY
-	TRBV7-2	TRBJ1-3	ASSLNRETIY
-	TRBV4-3	TRBJ2-6	ASSHLPGQGAGANVLT
-	TRBV4-1	TRBJ1-1	ASSQVEGALTEAF
few	TRBV6-1	TRBJ1-2	ASSSEVGGGYT
-	TRBV6-5	TRBJ1-4	ASKKGQDNEKLF
-	TRBV5-1	TRBJ2-3	ASSLTAGTDTQY
few	TRBV19	TRBJ2-2	ASSISRWLRGGELF
few	TRBV6-5	TRBJ1-1	AIRTWTDTEAF
-	TRBV30	TRBJ1-2	AWSGVGLGYT
-	TRBV7-9	TRBJ2-3	ASSPGTGKVTHS
-	TRBV7-2	TRBJ1-1	ASSRTGWNTEAF
-	TRBV5-1	TRBJ2-1	ASSLGTGDEQF